The T cell receptor (beta chain) described here comes from a study of T cell responses to AZD1222 COVID-19 vaccine (dated by TCRdb to the early 2020s). Background on the whole study: Because spike-specific TCR depth and breadth did not differ between the two schedules, AZD1222 recipients who got a second dose at roughly 4 weeks were pooled with those who got a second dose at roughly 12 weeks. A total of just over 230 trial participants underwent TCR sequencing, of whom under 220 had received two doses of AZD1222 and approximately 26 had received two doses of the MenACWY control vaccine. Trial participants were enrolled into age subgroups of 18-55, 56-69 and 70-plus years, which contained around 150, 29 and 61 TCR-sequenced participants, respectively.

The CDR3 regions of human TCRbeta chains were analyzed by immunosequencing. On the authors' methods: Repertoire TCRs were checked for matches against a reference library of SARS-CoV-2-specific TCRs that had been generated using the MIRA antigen-specificity platform. Breadth was defined as the fraction of unique TCRs that were SARS-CoV-2-associated. Depth was defined as the fraction of total T cells that were SARS-CoV-2-associated. Using the MIRA data, each spike-specific TCR was mapped to the spike region that the TCR reacts to and placed in a CD4 or CD8 class. Log10-transformed breadth and depth values were compared by one-way ANOVA with Sidak's multiple comparisons tests. This immuneACCESS table, as held by TCRdb, lists in-frame sequences with V and J called but not all clones. Of the missing ones, under half trace to an unresolved V gene in checked studies; the others have no known cause. The V and J calls and the clone size are those of that table, but D and trimming were determined from the DNA. The sample has more than 140,000 clones on record, 91% of them singletons. About 5% of the sample lies in the top ten.

In light of the paper, this sample's time point label describes: baseline before first vaccination. Vaccinee samples came from UK trials COV001 and COV002, including a single-blind randomized controlled phase 2/3 trial of AZD1222 (ChAdOx1 nCoV-19) in healthy adults. For TCRbeta chain sequencing, PBMC samples from trial participants were taken at day 0 and at day 28 after the second dose. Including cysteine and phenylalanine, the CDR3 has 14 amino acids. Only CDR3 DNA is held: 42 bases, read in frame from base 1. CDR1 and CDR2 were assigned from the germline V gene as SGHTA and FQGNSA. Deletion took 5 bases off V and 0 bases off J, with a span of 9 bases between the germline ends. Study-wide findings and limitations: Conclusions about previously exposed vaccinees were limited because only six AZD1222 recipients were SARS-CoV-2 seropositive at baseline. CD4 TCRs associated with the vaccine covered the entire spike protein, and the dominant responses were in regions 160-218 and 743-854. A significant rise in spike-specific TCR breadth and depth was observed after two AZD1222 doses relative to day 0 and relative to MenACWY recipients. Reportedly, close to half of the unique spike-specific TCRs recognized epitopes lying outside the regions that are mutated in the B.1.351 and B.1.1.7 variants. The 56-69-year group was small, and its depth increase did not reach significance, likely because of low power. Most participants were white British and females outnumbered males, and the authors suggested that clonal diversity may have been underestimated. No day 14 peak-response samples were available, so repertoires were characterized only after the peak T cell response.

A remark on this clone: Its antigen is currently not known. No per-base quality is available; no much larger clone lies one base away.

The clonotype originates from an adult in good health. The specimen was peripheral blood, collected on day 0 of AZD1222 vaccination. This chain joins TRBV7-2 to TRBJ2-3; no confident D gene assignment can be made. The CDR3: CASSPTTSTDTQYF. In nucleotides, the sequence is TGTGCCAGCAGCCCAACGACTAGCACAGATACGCAGTATTTT.